The 23 T cell receptor beta chains reported below all come from one sample, sequenced in a study of blood T cell repertoires in COVID-19. Only in-frame clones appear in the TCRdb table, and some are missing; sequencing was by immunoSEQ multiplex PCR. The sample yields about 240,000 clones, roughly 88% seen once. Sequenced sample: peripheral blood. These receptors came from a man older than 75 with acute or convalescent COVID-19.

The chain carries TRBV6-1 and TRBJ1-2, with 7 positions matching TRBD1. V dropped 0 bases and J dropped 3; count of bases not matched to a gene: 10. CDR3 size: 17 residues. The V gene's germline CDR1 is MNHNS and CDR2 SASEGT. The CDR3 sequence is CASSEAASGQSYYGYTF. In DNA form, the CDR3 reads TGTGCCAGCAGTGAAGCGGCCTCGGGACAGTCCTACTATGGCTACACCTTC.

The genes are TRBV6-6 and TRBJ1-1, with 7 positions matching TRBD1. CDR1 and CDR2 (germline): MNHNY, SVGAGI (reference sequence). The CDR3 has 17 amino acids. J was trimmed by 0 bases and V by 5 bases; bases with no gene match: 12. CDR3 in amino acids: CASSRGTVIGVNTEAFF. The CDR3 DNA follows: TGTGCCAGCAGTCGCGGGACAGTAATTGGAGTGAACACTGAAGCTTTCTTT.

V is TRBV5-1 and J is TRBJ1-3; 9 bases match TRBD1. The germline gives CDR1 SGHRS, CDR2 YFSETQ. This CDR3 region has 18 residues. Germline trimming cut 4 bases from V and 0 bases from J; bases unmatched to any gene: 11. CDR3 residues: CASSAGQGRAYSGNTIYF. The CDR3 coding sequence is TGCGCCAGCAGCGCGGGACAGGGCCGCGCCTACTCTGGAAACACCATATATTTT.

This chain links TRBV28 with TRBJ1-5; D is perhaps TRBD1 (5 bases). The CDR3 runs 15 residues. The V gene lost 5 bases and the J gene lost 2 bases, with 13 bases spanning the gap. CDR1 and CDR2 (germline): MDHEN, SYDVKM. Here the CDR3 reads CASSLGGYGNQPQHF. Here the CDR3 DNA reads TGTGCCAGCAGTCTGGGGGGATATGGCAATCAGCCCCAGCATTTT. The entire variable domain, with the rest obtained from reference TRBV28 and TRBJ1-5, is as follows: DVKVTQSSRYLVKRTGEKVFLECVQDMDHENMFWYRQDPGLGLRLIYFSYDVKMKEKGDIPEGYSVSREKKERFSLILESASTNQTSMYLCASSLGGYGNQPQHFGDGTRLSIL.

The V call is TRBV7-8, the J call TRBJ2-3; 9 nucleotides match TRBD1. J gave up 4 bases and V 3 bases, and 5 bases lay outside the gene matches. The CDR3 extends over 15 amino acids. Germline V gene data show CDR1 as SGHVS and CDR2 as FQNEAQ. CDR3 in amino acids: CASSLGQGVADTQYF. The CDR3 coding sequence is TGTGCCAGCAGCTTGGGACAGGGAGTCGCAGATACGCAGTATTTT.

The chain combines TRBV2 with TRBJ1-6, with no clear D. Trimming cost V 5 bases and J 6 bases, with 5 bases left between them. CDR3 length: 12 residues. Germline V gene data show CDR1 as SNHLY and CDR2 as FYNNEI. Here the CDR3 DNA reads TGTGCCAGCAGTTACAGTAATTCACCCCTCCACTTT. It codes for CASSYSNSPLHF. The whole variable domain, remainder taken from reference TRBV2 and TRBJ1-6, is EPEVTQTPSHQVTQMGQEVILRCVPISNHLYFYWYRQILGQKVEFLVSFYNNEISEKSEIFDDQFSVERPDGSNFTLKIRSTKLEDSAMYFCASSYSNSPLHFGNGTRLTVT.

This clone was counted between two and nine times. The chain joins TRBV9 to TRBJ2-7, with 8 positions matching TRBD1. CDR1 is SGDLS, CDR2 YYNGEE, per germline. The CDR3 is made up of 14 amino acids. The ends lost 1 base at V and 3 bases at J; junction bases unmatched: 3. CDR3 nucleotides: TGTGCCAGCAGCGTACGGGGACAGGACTACGAGCAGTACTTC. Translation gives CASSVRGQDYEQYF.

This chain uses TRBV7-9 with TRBJ1-5; tentative D call: TRBD1 (5 bases). V shed 5 bases and J shed 1 base, with 12 bases lying between them. The CDR3 consists of 15 residues. Germline V CDR1 and CDR2: SEHNR, FQNEAQ (reference sequence). CDR3 sequence: CASSHGRGSNQPQHF. The DNA of the CDR3 is TGTGCCAGCAGCCATGGGAGGGGCAGCAATCAGCCCCAGCATTTT.

The chain carries TRBV5-6 and TRBJ1-1; D might be TRBD1 (5 bases). The CDR3 is made up of 16 amino acids. CDR1 is SGHDT, CDR2 YYEEEE, per germline. V was clipped by 4 bases and J by 4 bases, with 20 bases between them. CDR3 DNA: TGTGCCAGCAGCGTAGGGACGGGCCGGGGAGGCACTGAAGCTTTCTTT. Translated, it gives CASSVGTGRGGTEAFF.

The gene calls are TRBV18 and TRBJ1-2; TRBD1 agrees at 8 bases. The ends lost 3 bases at V and 6 bases at J; junction bases unmatched: 3. CDR3 length: 13 residues. Germline assignment: CDR1 KGHSH and CDR2 LQKENI. The CDR3 loop reads CASSPPGQDGYTF. The CDR3 DNA is TGTGCCAGCTCACCCCCGGGACAGGATGGCTACACCTTC.

The V gene is TRBV5-1, the J gene TRBJ1-4; 9 bases agree with TRBD1. The CDR3 has 16 amino acids. CDR1 is SGHRS, CDR2 YFSETQ, per germline. V gave up 0 bases and J gave up 5 bases; unmatched junction bases: 5. The CDR3 is CASSLGSTGGNEKLFF. As DNA, the CDR3 is TGCGCCAGCAGCTTGGGTTCGACAGGGGGAAATGAAAAACTGTTTTTT.

This sequence joins TRBV28 and TRBJ2-1, with TRBD2 matching over 14 bases. The CDR3 is 16 amino acids. Germline CDR1 is MDHEN and CDR2 is SYDVKM. Losses at the gene ends were 0 bases for V and 7 bases for J; bases not matched to a gene: 2. This chain's CDR3 is CASSLWTSGRVNEQFF. CDR3 in DNA: TGTGCCAGCAGTTTATGGACTAGCGGGAGGGTTAATGAGCAGTTCTTC.

This clone was seen only once. The chain has TRBV7-6 and TRBJ2-1; 14 bases map to TRBD2. Germline V gene lookup returns CDR1 SGHVS and CDR2 FNYEAQ. The CDR3 is 16 residues long. After removal of 4 bases from V and 9 bases from J, the junction contained 8 bases not matched to a gene. CDR3 nucleotide sequence: TGTGCCAGCAGCTCCGGGACTAGCGGGAGAATTGGTGAGCAGTTCTTC. It specifies CASSSGTSGRIGEQFF. Using reference TRBV7-6 and TRBJ2-1 for the parts outside the CDR3, the full variable domain is GAGVSQSPRYKVTKRGQDVALRCDPISGHVSLYWYRQALGQGPEFLTYFNYEAQQDKSGLPNDRFSAERPEGSISTLTIQRTEQRDSAMYRCASSSGTSGRIGEQFFGPGTRLTVL.

The chain links TRBV5-5 to TRBJ2-2; 11 bases are a match to TRBD1. Germline V gene lookup returns CDR1 SGHKS and CDR2 YYEKEE (reference sequence). CDR3 length equals 14 residues. V lost 4 bases, J lost 6 bases, and 2 bases stayed unmatched. The DNA for the CDR3 is TGTGCCAGCAGCGGACAGGGGGCAGCCGGGGAGCTGTTTTTT. Residues: CASSGQGAAGELFF.

V is TRBV4-3 and J is TRBJ1-4; D is perhaps TRBD1 (6 bases). V gave up 4 bases and J gave up 8 bases, with 17 bases separating them. This CDR3 has 15 residues. In germline, CDR1 is LGHNA, CDR2 YSLEER. The CDR3 DNA is TGCGCCAGCAGCCCCCAGGGGAGGGGTGGGGAAAAACTGTTTTTT. Protein: CASSPQGRGGEKLFF.

The chain uses TRBV5-6 and TRBJ1-5; 8 nucleotides line up with TRBD1. The trim removed 4 bases at V and 4 bases at J, leaving 7 bases unmatched. CDR1 and CDR2 from the germline V gene are SGHDT and YYEEEE. There are 15 residues in the CDR3. This CDR3 reads CASSKTGALNQPQHF. The CDR3 DNA sequence: TGTGCCAGCAGCAAGACAGGGGCCCTTAATCAGCCCCAGCATTTT.

The table lists this clone with a count of one. This chain links TRBV14 with TRBJ2-3; unclear D gene. V lost 1 base and J 6 bases, leaving 5 bases between the germline ends. Germline V gives CDR1 SGHDN, CDR2 FVKESK. CDR3 length equals 12 residues. The CDR3 DNA follows: TGTGCCAGCAGCCAAGTTCCGGATACGCAGTATTTT. This gives the protein CASSQVPDTQYF.

The V call is TRBV6-2 or TRBV6-3, the J call TRBJ2-4; the D gene is possibly TRBD2 (6 bases). The CDR3 runs 14 residues. The V gene lost 2 bases and the J gene lost 15 bases, with 20 bases spanning the gap. Germline loops: CDR1 MNHEY, CDR2 SVGEGT. The CDR3 sequence: CASSYGRGRSEGYF. DNA of the CDR3: TGTGCCAGCAGTTACGGTCGAGGGCGTTCGGAGGGGTACTTC.

The chain's CDR3 is CASSLRGYNYGYTF. DNA for the CDR3: TGTGCCAGCAGTTTAAGGGGATATAACTATGGCTACACCTTC. The gene calls are TRBV27 and TRBJ1-2; D is perhaps TRBD1 (5 bases). Germline lookup yields CDR1 MNHEY and CDR2 SMNVEV (reference sequence). Trimming took off 2 bases at V and 1 base at J, with 8 bases between the two ends. This CDR3 is 14 amino acids long.

Only one count was recorded for this clone. V usage is TRBV5-6 and J usage is TRBJ2-3; 13 bases agree with TRBD2. Trimming removed 6 bases from V and 5 bases from J; junction bases left unmatched: 15. CDR3 size: 18 residues. Germline lookup yields CDR1 SGHDT and CDR2 YYEEEE. The CDR3 region is CASTLSLGTSGIRDTQYF. The CDR3 coding sequence is TGTGCCAGCACCTTAAGTCTCGGGACTAGCGGGATCCGAGATACGCAGTATTTT.

V is TRBV6-2 or TRBV6-3 and J is TRBJ2-1, with TRBD2 identical over 9 bases. V dropped 0 bases and J dropped 11; count of bases not matched to a gene: 8. Germline V gives CDR1 MNHEY, CDR2 SVGEGT. This CDR3 is built from 15 residues. The CDR3: CASSYSGLAQKKQFF. The CDR3 DNA is TGTGCCAGCAGTTACTCGGGACTAGCACAGAAGAAGCAGTTCTTC.

V is TRBV28 and J is TRBJ1-1, with no clear D. The CDR3 loop spans 15 amino acids. The germline CDR1 and CDR2 sequences are MDHEN and SYDVKM. V dropped 5 bases and J dropped 1 base, with 14 bases sitting between them. CDR3 sequence reads: CASSPGRVRNTEAFF. The CDR3 bases are TGTGCCAGCAGTCCAGGCAGAGTAAGGAACACTGAAGCTTTCTTT.

V is TRBV24-1 and J is TRBJ2-5; D not resolved. The V end was cut by 5 bases, the J end by 5 bases, with 17 bases between. The CDR3 consists of 15 residues. The germline V gene encodes CDR1 KGHDR and CDR2 SFDVKD. This chain's CDR3 is CATSGPPGLTETQYF. In DNA, the CDR3 is TGTGCCACCAGTGGTCCCCCTGGGCTAACGGAGACCCAGTACTTC.